The 9 T cell receptor beta chains below were found in one sample sequenced in a study of T cells in Graves' hyperthyroidism and ophthalmopathy. RNA transcripts provided the source from which TCR beta CDR3 regions were amplified. A first-round RT-PCR of the TCR CDR3 used the HTBI primer set. TCRdb re-called the multiplex PCR reads through MiXCR, storing one row per CDR3 protein. The table shows 300,000 to 450,000 distinct CDR3 sequences, with around 13% occurring only once. Sequencing was done on a sample of blood. The receptor source for this set is an older woman with Graves' hyperthyroidism.

This clonotype came up many times. The chain couples TRBV3-1 to TRBJ2-1, with TRBD1 matching 12 bases. The length of the CDR3 is 16 residues. Germline V gives CDR1 LGHDT, CDR2 YNNKEL (reference sequence). J gave up 12 bases and V 3 bases, and 12 bases lay outside the gene matches. The CDR3 here is CASSHPPGQGAPGQFF. CDR3 nucleotides: TGTGCCAGCAGCCACCCCCCGGGACAGGGGGCCCCTGGGCAGTTCTTC.

This clonotype showed up many times. A junction boundary mismatches the germline segment, possibly from a read error. This rearrangement joins TRBV5-1 to TRBJ2-3; 14 nucleotides align to TRBD2. Germline V lookup: CDR1 SGHRS, CDR2 YFSETQ. The CDR3 extends over 16 amino acids. The CDR3 DNA sequence: TGTGCCAGCAGCTCGGGACTAGCGGGAGGCACAGATACGCAGTATTTT. Protein product: CASSSGLAGGTDTQYF.

This clonotype was picked up a small number of times. The chain links TRBV27 to TRBJ2-2; unclear D gene. Deletions cut 3 bases from V and 3 bases from J, with 5 bases between. This CDR3 is 13 amino acids long. Germline assignment: CDR1 MNHEY and CDR2 SMNVEV (reference sequence). The CDR3 nucleotides read TGTGCCAGCAGTTTCCAACACACCGGGGAGCTGTTTTTT. Residues: CASSFQHTGELFF.

This clonotype occurred many times. The chain joins TRBV13 to TRBJ2-7; no firm D call. The germline V gene has CDR1 PRHDT and CDR2 FYEKMQ (reference sequence). Trimming removed 2 bases from V and 6 bases from J, with 14 bases in between. This CDR3 has 14 amino acids. CDR3 nucleotide sequence: TGTGCCAGCAGCTTACTACTAAAGGCCGTCGAGCAGTACTTC. This translates into CASSLLLKAVEQYF.

This clonotype was seen only a few times. This chain connects TRBV5-1 to TRBJ1-2; 8 nucleotides match TRBD1. V shed 7 bases, J shed 1 base, and the junction held 6 bases outside the gene matches. Germline V lookup: CDR1 SGHRS, CDR2 YFSETQ. This CDR3 region has 14 residues. CDR3 DNA sequence: TGCGCCAGCGGGGACACAGGGGGTAACTATGGCTACACCTTC. Protein: CASGDTGGNYGYTF.

There are a few counts of this clonotype. This may be a read error: a much more frequent sequence differs by one nucleotide. The rearrangement joins TRBV11-2 to TRBJ2-7; possibly TRBD2 for D (6 bases). Germline CDR1 reads SGHAT; CDR2 reads FQNNGV. The germline V and J ends were trimmed by 5 bases and 9 bases, with 14 bases remaining between them. This CDR3 is 12 amino acids long. The CDR3 nucleotides are TGTGCCAGCAGCGGGGACTTACGCGGGCAGTACTTC. This encodes CASSGDLRGQYF.

This clonotype was seen more than once but under ten times. CDR3 in amino acids: CASRATYRGHNTEAFF. CDR3 coding DNA: TGTGCCAGCAGAGCCACATACAGGGGGCACAACACTGAAGCTTTCTTT. The chain combines TRBV6-4 with TRBJ1-1; 9 bases are shared with TRBD1. The CDR3 contains 16 residues. Germline trimming cut 6 bases from V and 2 bases from J; bases unmatched to any gene: 10. Germline CDR1 and CDR2: MRHNA and SNTAGT.

This clonotype was detected many times. Written as DNA, the CDR3 is TGTGCCTGGAGTGTAGCAGGTGGCTACACCTTC. Protein: CAWSVAGGYTF. The chain is built from TRBV30 and TRBJ1-2; no definite D call. With 0 bases removed from V and 7 bases from J, the gap between germline ends came to 6 bases. The CDR3 runs 11 residues. CDR1 is GTSNPN and CDR2 is SVGIG in the germline V gene (reference sequence). Using reference TRBV30 and TRBJ1-2 for the parts outside the CDR3, the full variable domain is SQTIHQWPATLVQPVGSPLSLECTVEGTSNPNLYWYRQAAGRGLQLLFYSVGIGQISSEVPQNLSASRPQDRQFILSSKKLLLSDSGFYLCAWSVAGGYTFGSGTRLTVV.

There are many counts of this clonotype. The rearrangement joins TRBV12-3 or TRBV12-4 to TRBJ2-2, with no clear D. This CDR3 region has 14 residues. The V end was cut by 3 bases, the J end by 3 bases, with 8 bases between. The chain's CDR3 is CASSLVPDTGELFF. In DNA, the CDR3 is TGTGCCAGCAGTTTGGTACCGGACACCGGGGAGCTGTTTTTT.